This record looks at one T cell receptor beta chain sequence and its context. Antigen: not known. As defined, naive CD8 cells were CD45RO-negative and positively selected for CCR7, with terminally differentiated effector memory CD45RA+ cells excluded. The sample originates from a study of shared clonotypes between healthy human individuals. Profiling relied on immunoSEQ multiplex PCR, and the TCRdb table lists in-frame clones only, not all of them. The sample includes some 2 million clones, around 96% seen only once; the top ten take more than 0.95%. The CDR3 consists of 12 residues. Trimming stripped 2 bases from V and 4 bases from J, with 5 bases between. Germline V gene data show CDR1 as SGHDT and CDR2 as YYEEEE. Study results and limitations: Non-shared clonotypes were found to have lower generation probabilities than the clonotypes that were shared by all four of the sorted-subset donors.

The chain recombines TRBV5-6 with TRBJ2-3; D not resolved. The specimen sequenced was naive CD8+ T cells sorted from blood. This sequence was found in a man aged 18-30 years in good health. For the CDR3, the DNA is TGTGCCAGCAGCTTACGGGCAGATACGCAGTATTTT. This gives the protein CASSLRADTQYF. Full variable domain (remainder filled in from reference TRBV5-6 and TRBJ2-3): DAGVTQSPTHLIKTRGQQVTLRCSPKSGHDTVSWYQQALGQGPQFIFQYYEEEERQRGNFPDRFSGHQFPNYSSELNVNALLLGDSALYLCASSLRADTQYFGPGTRLTVL.